The 10 T cell receptor beta chains below were found in one sample sequenced in a study of CD8 T cells in ankylosing spondylitis. TCRdb fed the 5' RACE reads into MiXCR, producing one record per CDR3 protein. The sample has approximately 540,000 distinct CDR3 sequences; more than 9.5% are singletons. The study, taken as a whole, reports: Ankylosing spondylitis blood seemed to carry a telltale TCR beta motif made of roughly 8 highly homologous variants.

Their antigens are not known. Sequenced input: blood, either unsorted or a sorted T cell fraction (not recorded which). Receptors were obtained from a male donor with ankylosing spondylitis.

The J gene is TRBJ2-1, the V gene TRBV5-6; TRBD1 agrees at 8 bases. The germline V gene has CDR1 SGHDT and CDR2 YYEEEE. V lost 6 bases, J lost 5 bases, and 7 bases stayed unmatched. The CDR3 length is 14 residues. CDR3 nucleotide sequence: TGTGCCAGCATCCCGACAGGGGCTGACAATGAGCAGTTCTTC. Protein sequence: CASIPTGADNEQFF.

CDR3 coding DNA: TGTGCCTGGAGTGCCAGGGACGGCAACCCCTACTTC. Its translation: CAWSARDGNPYF. The J gene is TRBJ2-7, the V gene TRBV30; D might be TRBD1 or TRBD2, each matching 5 bases. CDR1 GTSNPN and CDR2 SVGIG come from the germline V gene (reference sequence). CDR3 length: 12 amino acids. The V end lost 1 base, the J end lost 13 bases, and 17 bases lay between the germline ends.

Only a few counts were recorded for this clonotype. The V and J genes are TRBV7-2 and TRBJ2-1, with D perhaps matching TRBD2 (6 bases). This CDR3 spans 15 amino acids. Germline-derived CDR1 and CDR2 are SGHTA and FQGNSA. V lost 1 base and J lost 6, with 13 bases in between. This CDR3 reads CASSLGGVGINEQFF. In DNA form, the CDR3 reads TGTGCCAGCAGCTTAGGGGGGGTCGGAATCAATGAGCAGTTCTTC.

The genes are TRBV2 and TRBJ2-3, with TRBD2 matching over 9 bases. Germline CDR1 SNHLY, CDR2 FYNNEI. The CDR3 spans 14 residues. V shed 7 bases and J 7 bases; nucleotides not matched to a gene: 9. The CDR3 spells CASIASGNSHTQYF. The CDR3 DNA is TGTGCCAGCATCGCTAGCGGGAATTCCCATACGCAGTATTTT. Filled out from reference TRBV2 and TRBJ2-3, the complete variable domain reads EPEVTQTPSHQVTQMGQEVILRCVPISNHLYFYWYRQILGQKVEFLVSFYNNEISEKSEIFDDQFSVERPDGSNFTLKIRSTKLEDSAMYFCASIASGNSHTQYFGPGTRLTVL.

The sample holds many counts of this clonotype. The chain recombines TRBV20-1 with TRBJ2-3; 8 positions agree with TRBD1. The CDR3 is 13 residues long. Germline CDR1 and CDR2: DFQATT and SNEGSKA (reference sequence). Unmatched junction bases numbered 1, after V lost 3 bases and J lost 2 bases. For the CDR3, the DNA is TGCAGTGCTAGGCAGGGGGCCACAGATACGCAGTATTTT. Its protein is CSARQGATDTQYF.

This clonotype was seen only a few times. The chain uses TRBV4-1 and TRBJ2-3; TRBD2 matches 7 bases. This CDR3 comprises 16 residues. Germline loops: CDR1 MGHRA, CDR2 YSYEKL. After removal of 4 bases from V and 2 bases from J, the junction contained 9 bases not matched to a gene. The CDR3 spells CASSLRGSGTTDTQYF. The CDR3 DNA reads as TGCGCCAGCAGCCTAAGGGGCAGCGGGACCACAGATACGCAGTATTTT.

This clonotype was picked up a small number of times. In DNA, the CDR3 is TGTGCCAGCAGCCCTAGCGGTGGACGCGGAAACACCATATATTTT. Its protein product is CASSPSGGRGNTIYF. The chain carries TRBV7-9 and TRBJ1-3; no firm D call. Trimming stripped 5 bases from V and 4 bases from J, with 15 bases between. CDR1 and CDR2 (germline): SEHNR, FQNEAQ (reference sequence). The CDR3 spans 15 residues.

This chain uses TRBV6-5 with TRBJ1-1; tentative D call: TRBD1 (5 bases). Germline CDR1 and CDR2: MNHEY and SVGAGI. Trimming removed 4 bases from V and 0 bases from J, with 15 bases in between. This CDR3 comprises 16 residues. The DNA of the CDR3 is TGTGCCAGCAGTTGGGGCCCAAGGGCTTTGAACACTGAAGCTTTCTTT. Its translation is CASSWGPRALNTEAFF.

This sequence joins TRBV3-1 and TRBJ2-1; 8 bases fit TRBD1. CDR1 and CDR2 from the germline V gene are LGHDT and YNNKEL (reference sequence). The V gene end was trimmed by 4 bases and the J gene end by 0 bases; junction bases not matched to a gene: 5. This CDR3 has 16 residues. CDR3 sequence reads: CASSPGTGDSYNEQFF. CDR3 sequence (DNA): TGTGCCAGCAGCCCCGGGACAGGCGACTCCTACAATGAGCAGTTCTTC.

This clonotype has more than one count but fewer than ten. This chain connects TRBV4-2 to TRBJ2-1; D possibly matches TRBD1 or TRBD2 (5 bases each). The CDR3 length is 15 residues. The germline gives CDR1 LGHNA, CDR2 YNFKEQ. Trimming removed 4 bases at V and 8 bases at J, with 18 bases between. Here the CDR3 DNA reads TGTGCCAGCAGCCGAGGGGAAAGTCCTATCGATGAGCAGTTCTTC. Its protein product is CASSRGESPIDEQFF.